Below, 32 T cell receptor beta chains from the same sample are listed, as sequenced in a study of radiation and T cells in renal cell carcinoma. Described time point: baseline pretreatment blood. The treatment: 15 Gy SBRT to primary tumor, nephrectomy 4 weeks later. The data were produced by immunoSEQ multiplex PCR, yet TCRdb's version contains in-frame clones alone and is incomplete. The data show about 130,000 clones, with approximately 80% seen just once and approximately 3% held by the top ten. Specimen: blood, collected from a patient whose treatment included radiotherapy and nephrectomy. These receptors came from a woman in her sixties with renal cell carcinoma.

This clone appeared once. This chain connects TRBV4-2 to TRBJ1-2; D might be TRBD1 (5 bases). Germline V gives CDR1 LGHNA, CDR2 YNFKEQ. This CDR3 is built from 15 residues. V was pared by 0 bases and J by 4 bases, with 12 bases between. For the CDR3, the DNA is TGTGCCAGCAGCCAAGATCGAGGGGCTATCTATGGCTACACCTTC. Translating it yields CASSQDRGAIYGYTF.

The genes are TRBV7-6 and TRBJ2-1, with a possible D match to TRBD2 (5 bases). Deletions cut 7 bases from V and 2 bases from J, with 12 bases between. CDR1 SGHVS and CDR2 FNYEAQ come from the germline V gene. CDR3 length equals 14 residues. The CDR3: CASTPPGTYNEQFF. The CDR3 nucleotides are TGTGCCAGCACCCCTCCCGGGACCTACAATGAGCAGTTCTTC.

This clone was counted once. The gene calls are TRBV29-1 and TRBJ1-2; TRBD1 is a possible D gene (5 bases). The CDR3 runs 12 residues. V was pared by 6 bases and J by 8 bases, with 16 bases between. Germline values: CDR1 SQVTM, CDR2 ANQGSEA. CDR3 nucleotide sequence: TGCAGCGTATTCGGCAGGGCCGGCGGCTACACCTTC. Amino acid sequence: CSVFGRAGGYTF.

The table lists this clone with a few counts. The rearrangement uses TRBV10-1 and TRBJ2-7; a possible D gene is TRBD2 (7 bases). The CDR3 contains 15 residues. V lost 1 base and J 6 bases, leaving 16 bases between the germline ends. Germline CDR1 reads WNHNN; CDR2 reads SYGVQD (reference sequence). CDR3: CASSELGGAGGEQYF. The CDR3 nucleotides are TGCGCCAGCAGTGAGTTAGGGGGGGCCGGCGGCGAGCAGTACTTC.

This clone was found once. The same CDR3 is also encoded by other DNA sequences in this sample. CDR3 residues: CASSIRGNTEAFF. In nucleotides, the CDR3 is TGTGCCAGTAGTATCAGGGGAAACACTGAAGCTTTCTTT. The genes are TRBV19 and TRBJ1-1, with TRBD1 as a possible D gene (6 bases). The germline V gene encodes CDR1 LNHDA and CDR2 SQIVND (reference sequence). The CDR3 length is 13 residues. V lost 3 bases to trimming and J lost 2 bases, with 7 bases between them.

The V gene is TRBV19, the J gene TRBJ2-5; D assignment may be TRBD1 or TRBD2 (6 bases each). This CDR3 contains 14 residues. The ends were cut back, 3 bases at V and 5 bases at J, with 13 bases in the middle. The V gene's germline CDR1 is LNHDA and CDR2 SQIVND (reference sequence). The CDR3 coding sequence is TGTGCCAGTAGTATCTGGGGGGCGAGCGAGACCCAGTACTTC. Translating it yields CASSIWGASETQYF.

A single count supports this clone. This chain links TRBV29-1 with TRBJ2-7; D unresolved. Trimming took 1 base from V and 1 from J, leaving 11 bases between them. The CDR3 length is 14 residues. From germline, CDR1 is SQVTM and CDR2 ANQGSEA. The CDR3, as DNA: TGCAGCGTTGAAGTAGGCGGCGGTTCCTACGAGCAGTACTTC. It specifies CSVEVGGGSYEQYF.

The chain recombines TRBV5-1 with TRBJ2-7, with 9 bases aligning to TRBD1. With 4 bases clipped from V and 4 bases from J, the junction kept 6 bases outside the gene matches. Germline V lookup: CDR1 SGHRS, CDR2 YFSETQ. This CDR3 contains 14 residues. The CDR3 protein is CASSPRQGGYEQYF. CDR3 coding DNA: TGCGCCAGCAGCCCCAGACAGGGGGGTTACGAGCAGTACTTC.

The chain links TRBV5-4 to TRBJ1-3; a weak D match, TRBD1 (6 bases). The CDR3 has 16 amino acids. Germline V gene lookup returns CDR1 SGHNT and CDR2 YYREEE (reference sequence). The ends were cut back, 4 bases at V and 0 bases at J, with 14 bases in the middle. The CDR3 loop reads CASSQGHPTSGNTIYF. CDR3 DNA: TGTGCCAGCAGCCAGGGACACCCGACCTCTGGAAACACCATATATTTT.

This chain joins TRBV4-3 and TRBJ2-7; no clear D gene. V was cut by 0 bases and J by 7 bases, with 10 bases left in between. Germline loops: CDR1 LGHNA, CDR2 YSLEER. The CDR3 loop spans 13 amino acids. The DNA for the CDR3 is TGCGCCAGCAGCCAAGATTGGGGTGGGGAGCAGTACTTC. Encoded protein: CASSQDWGGEQYF.

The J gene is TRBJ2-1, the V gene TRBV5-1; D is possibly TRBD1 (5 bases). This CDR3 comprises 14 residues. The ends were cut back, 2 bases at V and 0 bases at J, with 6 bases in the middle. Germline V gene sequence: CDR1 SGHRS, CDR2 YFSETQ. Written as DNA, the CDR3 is TGCGCCAGCAGCTTCGACAGCTCCTACAATGAGCAGTTCTTC. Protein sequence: CASSFDSSYNEQFF.

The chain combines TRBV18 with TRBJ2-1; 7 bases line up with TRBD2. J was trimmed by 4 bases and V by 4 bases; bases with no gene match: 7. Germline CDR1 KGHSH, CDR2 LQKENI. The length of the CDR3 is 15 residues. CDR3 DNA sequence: TGTGCCAGCTCACTCGGACTAGAGAGGTACAATGAGCAGTTCTTC. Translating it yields CASSLGLERYNEQFF.

The CDR3: CASSYSRESNEQYF. The CDR3 nucleotides are TGTGCCAGCAGTTACTCGAGGGAAAGCAACGAGCAGTACTTC. V and J are TRBV6-5 and TRBJ2-7, with D tentatively TRBD2 (5 bases). V was shortened by 0 bases and J by 5 bases, with 11 bases between the two germline ends. CDR3 length equals 14 residues. Germline CDR1 MNHEY, CDR2 SVGAGI.

CDR3 amino acids: CASSWGVENTGELFF. The DNA for the CDR3 is TGTGCCAGCAGTTGGGGGGTGGAGAACACCGGGGAGCTGTTTTTT. The chain links TRBV6-5 to TRBJ2-2, with a weak D call TRBD2 (6 bases). The CDR3 loop spans 15 amino acids. Germline values: CDR1 MNHEY, CDR2 SVGAGI. Trimming stripped 4 bases from V and 1 base from J, with 10 bases between.

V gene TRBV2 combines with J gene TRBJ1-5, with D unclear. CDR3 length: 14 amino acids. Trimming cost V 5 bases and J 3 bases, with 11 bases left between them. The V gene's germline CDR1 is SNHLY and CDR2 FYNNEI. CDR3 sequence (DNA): TGTGCCAGCAGTCCCCGGACGGTCAATCAGCCCCAGCATTTT. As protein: CASSPRTVNQPQHF.

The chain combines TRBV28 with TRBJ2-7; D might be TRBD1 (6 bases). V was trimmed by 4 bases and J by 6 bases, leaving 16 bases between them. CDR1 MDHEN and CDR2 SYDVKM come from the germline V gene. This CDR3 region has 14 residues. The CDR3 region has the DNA TGTGCCAGCAGTTCTCCCGGACAGCGGACCGAGCAGTACTTC. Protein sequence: CASSSPGQRTEQYF. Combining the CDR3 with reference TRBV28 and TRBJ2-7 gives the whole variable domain DVKVTQSSRYLVKRTGEKVFLECVQDMDHENMFWYRQDPGLGLRLIYFSYDVKMKEKGDIPEGYSVSREKKERFSLILESASTNQTSMYLCASSSPGQRTEQYFGPGTRLTVT.

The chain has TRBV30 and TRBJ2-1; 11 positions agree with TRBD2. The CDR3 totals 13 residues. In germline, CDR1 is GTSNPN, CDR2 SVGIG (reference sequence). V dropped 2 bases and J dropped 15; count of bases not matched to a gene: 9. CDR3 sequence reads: CAWSSGLAGEGFF. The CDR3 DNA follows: TGTGCCTGGAGTTCTGGACTAGCGGGCGAGGGGTTCTTC.

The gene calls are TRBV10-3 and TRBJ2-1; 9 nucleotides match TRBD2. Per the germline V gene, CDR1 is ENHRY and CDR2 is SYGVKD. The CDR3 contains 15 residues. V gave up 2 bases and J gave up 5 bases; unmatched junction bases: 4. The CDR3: CAISEGLAGNNEQFF. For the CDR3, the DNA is TGTGCCATCAGTGAGGGGCTAGCGGGAAACAATGAGCAGTTCTTC.

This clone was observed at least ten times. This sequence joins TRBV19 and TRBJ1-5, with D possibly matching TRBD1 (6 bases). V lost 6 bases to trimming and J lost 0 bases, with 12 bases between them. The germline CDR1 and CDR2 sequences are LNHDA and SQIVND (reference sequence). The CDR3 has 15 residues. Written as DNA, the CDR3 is TGTGCCAGTAGGTCGGGGGGGGCTAGCAATCAGCCCCAGCATTTT. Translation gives CASRSGGASNQPQHF. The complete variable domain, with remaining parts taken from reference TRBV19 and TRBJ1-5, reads DGGITQSPKYLFRKEGQNVTLSCEQNLNHDAMYWYRQDPGQGLRLIYYSQIVNDFQKGDIAEGYSVSREKKESFPLTVTSAQKNPTAFYLCASRSGGASNQPQHFGDGTRLSIL.

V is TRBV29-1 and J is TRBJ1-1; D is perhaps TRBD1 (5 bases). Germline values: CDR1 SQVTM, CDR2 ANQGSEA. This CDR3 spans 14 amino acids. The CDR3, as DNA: TGCAGTGTCGCGGGGGGAATAATGAACACTGAAGCTTTCTTT. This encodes CSVAGGIMNTEAFF.

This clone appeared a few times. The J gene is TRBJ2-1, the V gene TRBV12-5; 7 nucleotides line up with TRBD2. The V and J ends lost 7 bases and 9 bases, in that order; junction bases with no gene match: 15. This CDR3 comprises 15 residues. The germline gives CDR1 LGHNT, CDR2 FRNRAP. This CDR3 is CASAAPGGSFSEQFF. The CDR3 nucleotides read TGTGCTAGTGCCGCTCCCGGGGGGTCTTTTAGTGAGCAGTTCTTC.

DNA for the CDR3: TGTGCCAGCAGCGAGGAGGGACAGGGAGCCAAAAACATTCAGTACTTC. It specifies CASSEEGQGAKNIQYF. V and J are TRBV5-5 and TRBJ2-4; 9 bases map to TRBD1. The CDR3 totals 16 residues. With 4 bases clipped from V and 0 bases from J, the junction kept 5 bases outside the gene matches. Germline V gene data show CDR1 as SGHKS and CDR2 as YYEKEE (reference sequence).

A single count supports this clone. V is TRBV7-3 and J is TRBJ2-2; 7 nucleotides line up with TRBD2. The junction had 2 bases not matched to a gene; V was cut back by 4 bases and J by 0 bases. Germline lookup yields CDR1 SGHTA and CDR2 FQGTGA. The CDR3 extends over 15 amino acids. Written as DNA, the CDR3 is TGTGCCAGCAGCTCCGCGGGAGCGAACACCGGGGAGCTGTTTTTT. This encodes CASSSAGANTGELFF.

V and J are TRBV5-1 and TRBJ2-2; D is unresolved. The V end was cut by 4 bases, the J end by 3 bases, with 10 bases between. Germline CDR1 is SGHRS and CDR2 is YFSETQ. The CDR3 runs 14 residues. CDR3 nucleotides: TGCGCCAGCAGCATACGAACAGACACCGGGGAGCTGTTTTTT. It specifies CASSIRTDTGELFF.

The CDR3 protein is CASRIGGSVPLQYF. CDR3 DNA: TGTGCCAGCAGGATTGGGGGTAGCGTACCCTTACAGTACTTC. The chain recombines TRBV7-2 with TRBJ2-7; the D gene could be TRBD1 or TRBD2 (5 bases each). Germline-derived CDR1 and CDR2 are SGHTA and FQGNSA. The germline V and J ends were trimmed by 6 bases and 10 bases, with 22 bases remaining between them. This CDR3 region has 14 residues.

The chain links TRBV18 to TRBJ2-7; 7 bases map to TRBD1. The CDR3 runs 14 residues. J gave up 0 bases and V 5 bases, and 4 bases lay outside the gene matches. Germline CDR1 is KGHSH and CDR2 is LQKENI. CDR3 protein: CASSLQGSSYEQYF. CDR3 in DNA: TGTGCCAGCTCATTACAGGGGTCCTCCTACGAGCAGTACTTC.

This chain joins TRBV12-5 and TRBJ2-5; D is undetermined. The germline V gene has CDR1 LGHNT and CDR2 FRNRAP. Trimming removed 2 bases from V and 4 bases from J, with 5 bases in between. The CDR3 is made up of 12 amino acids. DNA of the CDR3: TGTGCTAGTGGTTTGCACGGAGAGACCCAGTACTTC. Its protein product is CASGLHGETQYF.

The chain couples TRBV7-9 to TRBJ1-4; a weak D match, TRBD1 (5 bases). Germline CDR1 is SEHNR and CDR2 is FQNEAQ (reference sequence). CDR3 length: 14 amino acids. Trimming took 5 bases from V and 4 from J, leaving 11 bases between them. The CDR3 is CASSPGGINEKLFF. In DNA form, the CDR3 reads TGTGCCAGCAGCCCGGGGGGAATTAATGAAAAACTGTTTTTT.

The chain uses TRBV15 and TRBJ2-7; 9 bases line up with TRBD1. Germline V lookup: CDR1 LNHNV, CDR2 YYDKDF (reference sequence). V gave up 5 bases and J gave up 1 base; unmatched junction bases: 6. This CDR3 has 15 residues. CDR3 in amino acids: CATSGTGGGSYEQYF. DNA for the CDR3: TGTGCCACCAGCGGAACAGGGGGCGGGTCCTACGAGCAGTACTTC.

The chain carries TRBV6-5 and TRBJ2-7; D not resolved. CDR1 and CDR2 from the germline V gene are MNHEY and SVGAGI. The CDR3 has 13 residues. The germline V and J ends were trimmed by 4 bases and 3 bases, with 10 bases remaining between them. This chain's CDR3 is CASSSNYYYEQYF. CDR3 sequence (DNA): TGTGCCAGCAGTTCTAACTACTACTACGAGCAGTACTTC.

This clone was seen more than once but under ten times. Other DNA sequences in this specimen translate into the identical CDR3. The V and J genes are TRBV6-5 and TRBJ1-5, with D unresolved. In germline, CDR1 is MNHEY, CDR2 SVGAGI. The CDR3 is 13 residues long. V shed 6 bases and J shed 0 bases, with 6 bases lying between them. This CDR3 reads CASSPNSNQPQHF. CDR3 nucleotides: TGTGCCAGCAGCCCCAATAGCAATCAGCCCCAGCATTTT.

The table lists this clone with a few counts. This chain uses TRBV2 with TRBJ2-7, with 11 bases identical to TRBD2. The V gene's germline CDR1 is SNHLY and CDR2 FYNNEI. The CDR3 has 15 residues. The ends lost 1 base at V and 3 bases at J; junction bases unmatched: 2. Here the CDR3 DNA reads TGTGCCAGCAGTGAAGGACTAGCGGGACTCTACGAGCAGTACTTC. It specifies CASSEGLAGLYEQYF.